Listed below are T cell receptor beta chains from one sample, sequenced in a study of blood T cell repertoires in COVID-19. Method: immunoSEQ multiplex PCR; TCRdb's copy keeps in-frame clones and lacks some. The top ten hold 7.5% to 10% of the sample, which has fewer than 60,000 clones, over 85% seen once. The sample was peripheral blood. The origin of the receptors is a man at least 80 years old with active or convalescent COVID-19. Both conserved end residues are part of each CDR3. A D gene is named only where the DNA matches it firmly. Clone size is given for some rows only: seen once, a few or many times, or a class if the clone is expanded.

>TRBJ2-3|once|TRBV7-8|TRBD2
CASSLAFLAGGEADTQYF
TGTGCCAGCAGCTTAGCTTTCTTGGCGGGAGGCGAGGCTGATACGCAGTATTTT
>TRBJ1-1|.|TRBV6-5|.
CASSYQPDSPTPPAFF
TGTGCCAGCAGTTACCAACCGGACAGCCCCACTCCCCCAGCTTTCTTT
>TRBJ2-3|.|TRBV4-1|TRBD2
CASSQDLAGGPLDTQYF
TGCGCCAGCAGCCAAGATCTAGCGGGAGGGCCTTTAGATACGCAGTATTTT
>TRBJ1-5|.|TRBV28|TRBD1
CASSLLEGPRDRKFNQPQHF
TGTGCCAGCAGTTTACTCGAGGGGCCACGGGACAGGAAATTTAATCAGCCCCAGCATTTT
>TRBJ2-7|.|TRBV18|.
CASSPRWIGTEPQTYEQYF
TGTGCCAGCTCACCACGGTGGATTGGTACGGAGCCTCAAACCTACGAGCAGTACTTC
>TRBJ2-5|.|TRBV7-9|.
CASSPPGRGETQYF
TGTGCCAGCAGCCCCCCGGGCCGGGGAGAGACCCAGTACTTC
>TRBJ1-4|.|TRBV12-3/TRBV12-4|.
CASAQGVREKLFF
TGTGCCAGCGCACAGGGAGTTCGAGAAAAACTGTTTTTT
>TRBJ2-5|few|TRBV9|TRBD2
CASSVSPVRGVETQYF
TGTGCCAGCAGCGTATCCCCTGTGCGGGGGGTCGAGACCCAGTACTTC
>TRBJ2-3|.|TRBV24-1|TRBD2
CATSDLRIAGEFSTDTQYF
TGTGCCACCAGTGATTTACGAATCGCGGGGGAATTTAGCACAGATACGCAGTATTTT
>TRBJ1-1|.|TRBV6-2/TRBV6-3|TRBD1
CASSYQGVRGTEAFF
TGTGCCAGCAGTTACCAGGGGGTAAGAGGAACTGAAGCTTTCTTT
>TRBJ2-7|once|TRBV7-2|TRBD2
CASSLSSGRAGEQYF
TGTGCCAGCAGCTTAAGTAGCGGGAGGGCGGGGGAGCAGTACTTC
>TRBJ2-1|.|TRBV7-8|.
CASSFKGSSYNEQFF
TGTGCCAGCAGCTTTAAAGGGAGCTCCTACAATGAGCAGTTCTTC
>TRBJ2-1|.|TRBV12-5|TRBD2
CASGLVRGSKGEQFF
TGTGCTAGTGGTTTGGTTCGCGGGAGCAAGGGTGAGCAGTTCTTC
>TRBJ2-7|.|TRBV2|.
CASSEALRLGENARGELDEQYF
TGTGCCAGCAGTGAAGCGCTTCGGCTGGGTGAAAACGCCAGGGGGGAGCTGGACGAGCAGTACTTC
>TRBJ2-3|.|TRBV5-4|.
CASTKRGSTDTQYF
TGTGCCAGCACCAAAAGGGGGAGCACAGATACGCAGTATTTT
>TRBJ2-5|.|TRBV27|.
CASSPWAGRETQYF
TGTGCCAGCAGTCCCTGGGCCGGAAGAGAGACCCAGTACTTC
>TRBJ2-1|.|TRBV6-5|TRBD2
CASSRSSGSGEQFF
TGTGCCAGCAGTAGGTCTAGCGGGAGTGGGGAGCAGTTCTTC
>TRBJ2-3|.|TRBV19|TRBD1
CASSVGTGADTQYF
TGTGCCAGTAGTGTGGGGACAGGGGCAGATACGCAGTATTTT
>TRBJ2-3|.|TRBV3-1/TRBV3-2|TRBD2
CASSQQGQRGRPDTQYF
TGTGCCAGCAGCCAACAAGGGCAGCGGGGGCGTCCAGATACGCAGTATTTT
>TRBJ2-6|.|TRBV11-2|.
CASGGNSESQGANVLTF
TGTGCCAGCGGGGGCAACAGTGAATCGCAGGGGGCCAACGTCCTGACTTTC
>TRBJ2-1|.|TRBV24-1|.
CATSGGLGVVVEQFF
TGTGCCACCAGTGGCGGGCTAGGAGTGGTTGTGGAGCAGTTCTTC